These 7 T cell receptor beta chains came from one sample sequenced in a study of blood T cell repertoires in COVID-19. Sequencing was performed with immunoSEQ multiplex PCR; in TCRdb, only in-frame clones are kept and a portion is missing. The top ten hold 1.2% of the sample, which has 300,000 or so clones, around four fifths seen once. Source material: peripheral blood. The receptor source for this set is a woman aged 45 to 65 with acute or convalescent COVID-19.

The rearrangement joins TRBV6-5 to TRBJ2-3; 9 positions agree with TRBD2. Trimming at V came to 8 bases and at J to 2 bases, leaving 8 bases not matched to a gene. CDR1 is MNHEY, CDR2 SVGAGI, per germline. There are 15 residues in the CDR3. CDR3 nucleotide sequence: TGTGCCAGCGATAGCCAGCGGGGGGTCACAGATACGCAGTATTTT. It codes for CASDSQRGVTDTQYF.

The CDR3 loop reads CSVLTGNSYEQYF. The CDR3 nucleotides read TGCAGCGTGTTGACAGGTAACTCCTACGAGCAGTACTTC. The V gene is TRBV29-1, the J gene TRBJ2-7, with D perhaps TRBD1 (6 bases). CDR3 length: 13 amino acids. V was pared by 6 bases and J by 0 bases, with 12 bases between. The germline V gene has CDR1 SQVTM and CDR2 ANQGSEA.

For the CDR3, the DNA is TGTGCCAGCAGCGTAGCCTTCGGGATAAACACTGAAGCTTTCTTT. This codes for CASSVAFGINTEAFF. This chain links TRBV9 with TRBJ1-1, with D unresolved. The CDR3 is 15 residues long. Germline CDR1 SGDLS, CDR2 YYNGEE. V was shortened by 0 bases and J by 2 bases, with 11 bases between the two germline ends. The complete variable domain, with remaining parts taken from reference TRBV9 and TRBJ1-1, reads DSGVTQTPKHLITATGQRVTLRCSPRSGDLSVYWYQQSLDQGLQFLIQYYNGEERAKGNILERFSAQQFPDLHSELNLSSLELGDSALYFCASSVAFGINTEAFFGQGTRLTVV.

V and J are TRBV6-1 and TRBJ1-1; the D gene is possibly TRBD1 (6 bases). The CDR3 has 16 residues. Trimming left V 1 base short and J 1 base short, with 13 bases between. The germline CDR1 and CDR2 sequences are MNHNS and SASEGT. CDR3 in DNA: TGTGCCAGCAGTGAAGGGGCAGGGGACCGGAACACTGAAGCTTTCTTT. As protein: CASSEGAGDRNTEAFF.

This clone was picked up a small number of times. V and J are TRBV10-1 and TRBJ1-2, with TRBD1 as a possible D gene (5 bases). From germline, CDR1 is WNHNN and CDR2 SYGVQD (reference sequence). V lost 9 bases and J 8 bases, leaving 13 bases between the germline ends. The CDR3 runs to 11 residues. This chain's CDR3 is CASTQGHGYTF. As DNA, the CDR3 is TGCGCCAGTACCCAGGGCCACGGCTACACCTTC.

The chain couples TRBV12-3 or TRBV12-4 to TRBJ1-1; no firm D call. V was pared by 3 bases and J by 0 bases, with 5 bases between. The CDR3 extends over 13 amino acids. CDR3 region: CASSLSLNTEAFF. The CDR3 nucleotides read TGTGCCAGCAGTTTGAGTTTGAACACTGAAGCTTTCTTT.

The chain employs TRBV19 and TRBJ2-4; TRBD2 is a possible D gene (7 bases). Trimming removed 4 bases at V and 3 bases at J, with 10 bases between. Germline lookup yields CDR1 LNHDA and CDR2 SQIVND (reference sequence). The CDR3 is made up of 14 amino acids. CDR3 coding DNA: TGTGCCAGTAGTAACAGGGAGGGCAAAAACATTCAGTACTTC. Its protein product is CASSNREGKNIQYF.